This T cell receptor (beta chain) was captured in a study of blood T cell repertoires in COVID-19. At the level of the study: Collection of acute and convalescent COVID-19 samples took place in the United States, Italy and Spain.

Germline values: CDR1 MNHEY, CDR2 SVGAGI. This CDR3 region has 13 residues. With 6 bases clipped from V and 4 bases from J, the junction kept 4 bases outside the gene matches. Produced via immunoSEQ multiplex PCR; TCRdb's table is partial and in-frame only. The table has 80,000 to 95,000 clones, about 75% seen once. The sequence was collected from a woman at least 80 years old with acute or convalescent COVID-19. The sample consisted of peripheral blood. The gene calls are TRBV6-5 and TRBJ2-7, with TRBD1 matching 9 bases. The CDR3 region has the DNA TGTGCCAGCAGCTCGGGACAGGGTTACGAGCAGTACTTC. The encoded protein is CASSSGQGYEQYF.